The 12 T cell receptor beta chains presented below share a single source sample, sequenced in a study of cytomegalovirus exposure and HLA in healthy donors. The PCR had 60 Vbeta and 13 Jbeta primers. Using immunoSEQ multiplex PCR, the repertoire was profiled, and TCRdb retains in-frame clones only, with some absent. The sample includes some 85,000 clones, about 74% seen only once; the top ten take 3.5% to 4.5%. The sample taken for sequencing was PBMCs. These receptors originate from a man younger than 40 in good health and CMV-seronegative.

The chain links TRBV11-2 to TRBJ2-4; 9 bases match TRBD1. The CDR3 totals 16 residues. V shed 3 bases and J 9 bases; nucleotides not matched to a gene: 12. The germline gives CDR1 SGHAT, CDR2 FQNNGV. As DNA, the CDR3 is TGTGCCAGCAGCTTTTGGCAGCCAGGACAGGGGAGCATTCAGTACTTC. Its protein is CASSFWQPGQGSIQYF.

V gene TRBV2 combines with J gene TRBJ1-2; weak D call: TRBD1 (5 bases). The V end lost 3 bases, the J end lost 8 bases, and 13 bases lay between the germline ends. Germline V gene lookup returns CDR1 SNHLY and CDR2 FYNNEI. CDR3 length equals 13 residues. CDR3 loop: CASSELAGNGYTF. In DNA, the CDR3 is TGTGCCAGCAGTGAGTTGGCAGGGAACGGCTACACCTTC. The full variable domain, completed using reference TRBV2 and TRBJ1-2, is EPEVTQTPSHQVTQMGQEVILRCVPISNHLYFYWYRQILGQKVEFLVSFYNNEISEKSEIFDDQFSVERPDGSNFTLKIRSTKLEDSAMYFCASSELAGNGYTFGSGTRLTVV.

The chain employs TRBV7-2 and TRBJ2-1, with 7 bases lining up with TRBD1. The CDR3 is 15 amino acids. J was trimmed by 5 bases and V by 5 bases; bases with no gene match: 9. Per the germline V gene, CDR1 is SGHTA and CDR2 is FQGNSA. The chain's CDR3 is CASSPPRGHNNEQFF. The CDR3 bases are TGTGCCAGCAGCCCCCCTAGGGGGCATAACAATGAGCAGTTCTTC.

By proportion, this clone is medium-sized. The chain uses TRBV10-3 and TRBJ1-1, with 8 positions matching TRBD1. The J segment lost 6 bases and the V segment lost 10 bases, leaving 13 bases of the junction unmatched. The CDR3 is 14 residues long. Germline V gene data show CDR1 as ENHRY and CDR2 as SYGVKD. The CDR3 here is CASTGGEGSAEAFF. CDR3 in DNA: TGTGCCAGTACAGGGGGTGAGGGGTCGGCTGAAGCTTTCTTT.

Notes on this clone: An end of the junction does not agree with germline; a read error may underlie this. The rearrangement joins TRBV7-7 to TRBJ2-1; 8 bases agree with TRBD2. This CDR3 region has 15 residues. Germline CDR1 and CDR2: SSHAT and FNYEAQ (reference sequence). Written as DNA, the CDR3 is TGTGCTAGCAGCCTAAACGCGGGGGGCCACAATGAGCAGTTCTTC. The encoded protein is CASSLNAGGHNEQFF. The full variable domain, its missing parts supplied by reference TRBV7-7 and TRBJ2-1, is GAGVSQSPRYKVTKRGQDVTLRCDPISSHATLYWYQQALGQGPEFLTYFNYEAQPDKSGLPSDRFSAERPEGSISTLTIQRTEQRDSAMYRCASSLNAGGHNEQFFGPGTRLTVL.

This clone was seen only once. This chain connects TRBV10-3 to TRBJ1-4; perhaps TRBD1 as D (6 bases). V was cut by 3 bases and J by 7 bases, with 12 bases left in between. The germline V gene has CDR1 ENHRY and CDR2 SYGVKD. The CDR3 consists of 14 residues. CDR3: CAISEQGTGEKLFF. The CDR3 DNA reads TGTGCCATCAGTGAACAGGGCACGGGTGAAAAACTGTTTTTT.

This chain links TRBV14 with TRBJ2-3; 8 nucleotides match TRBD2. Unmatched junction bases numbered 2, after V lost 6 bases and J lost 3 bases. The CDR3 is made up of 13 amino acids. From germline, CDR1 is SGHDN and CDR2 FVKESK. CDR3 coding DNA: TGTGCCAGCAGGGCGGGAGGAACAGATACGCAGTATTTT. Translating it yields CASRAGGTDTQYF. The full variable domain, rest sourced from reference TRBV14 and TRBJ2-3, is EAGVTQFPSHSVIEKGQTVTLRCDPISGHDNLYWYRRVMGKEIKFLLHFVKESKQDESGMPNNRFLAERTGGTYSTLKVQPAELEDSGVYFCASRAGGTDTQYFGPGTRLTVL.

The chain employs TRBV5-1 and TRBJ1-1, with TRBD1 matching over 7 bases. The CDR3 is made up of 14 amino acids. The trim removed 4 bases at V and 3 bases at J, leaving 6 bases unmatched. Germline assignment: CDR1 SGHRS and CDR2 YFSETQ. CDR3 region: CASSREGQDTEAFF. In DNA, the CDR3 is TGCGCCAGCAGCCGGGAAGGACAGGACACTGAAGCTTTCTTT.

This rearrangement joins TRBV6-5 to TRBJ2-2; D is perhaps TRBD1 (6 bases). The CDR3 consists of 13 residues. The V gene lost 6 bases and the J gene lost 3 bases, with 8 bases spanning the gap. Germline CDR1 is MNHEY and CDR2 is SVGAGI. The CDR3 here is CASRTGYTGELFF. CDR3 nucleotide sequence: TGTGCCAGCAGGACAGGATACACCGGGGAGCTGTTTTTT.

The CDR3 nucleotides read TGTGCCAGCAGTGAATTGGACAGGGGAAATTCACCCCTCCACTTT. It specifies CASSELDRGNSPLHF. The chain has TRBV6-1 and TRBJ1-6; 9 bases agree with TRBD1. V lost 2 bases to trimming and J lost 7 bases; unmatched junction nucleotides: 3. The CDR3 has 15 residues. Germline CDR1 MNHNS, CDR2 SASEGT.

The chain carries TRBV29-1 and TRBJ2-2; 9 bases map to TRBD1. The CDR3 consists of 15 residues. Trimming at V came to 7 bases and at J to 5 bases, leaving 11 bases not matched to a gene. Germline V gives CDR1 SQVTM, CDR2 ANQGSEA. CDR3: CSARTGDFYTGELFF. The CDR3 DNA is TGCAGCGCCCGGACAGGGGACTTCTATACCGGGGAGCTGTTTTTT.

CDR3 nucleotides: TGTGCCAGCAGGCAGGAGGCTTTCACTGAAGCTTTCTTT. Amino acid sequence: CASRQEAFTEAFF. The V gene is TRBV2, the J gene TRBJ1-1; D is unclear. The CDR3 is 13 amino acids. The germline V gene has CDR1 SNHLY and CDR2 FYNNEI. Trimming shortened V by 6 bases and J by 4 bases, and 12 bases separated the two germline ends.